This T cell receptor (beta chain) was recovered during a study of blood T cell repertoires in COVID-19. Study information: T cells, B-cell-depleted T cells, or PBMCs provided the cDNA or gDNA that served as material.

The protocol was immunoSEQ multiplex PCR, while the TCRdb copy is restricted to in-frame clones and leaves out a portion. The sample consists of about 120,000 clones, roughly 83% of them appearing once. V lost 2 bases and J lost 4; bases outside the gene matches: 1. This CDR3 is built from 14 residues. Germline V gene lookup returns CDR1 MNHNY and CDR2 SVGAGI (reference sequence). Note on this clone: Other DNA variants within this sample encode the same CDR3.

This TCR derives from a man aged 30-40 years with acute or convalescent COVID-19. The gene calls are TRBV6-6 and TRBJ1-3, with 8 bases matching TRBD1. Sample: peripheral blood. CDR3 DNA sequence: TGTGCCAGCAGTTACGGACAGGGAGGAAACACCATATATTTT. Translated, it gives CASSYGQGGNTIYF.